The clone carrying this T cell receptor beta chain was detected once. Its antigen is unidentified. These data come from a study of T cell responses to AZD1222 COVID-19 vaccine. Whole-study results and caveats: With two AZD1222 doses given, Spike-specific TCR breadth and depth both rose. As reported, nearly half of all spike-specific TCRs target variant regions that are unmutated. Of the AZD1222 recipients, only 5 to 7 were seropositive at baseline.

TCRdb's copy holds only in-frame clones and misses some; the assay was immunoSEQ multiplex PCR. The sample holds some 120,000 clones, about 91% seen once. The V and J ends lost 9 bases and 0 bases, in that order; junction bases with no gene match: 11. CDR1 and CDR2 from the germline V gene are MDHEN and SYDVKM. The CDR3 is 15 amino acids. The clonotype originates from an adult in good health. Sequencing was performed on peripheral blood, taken on day 0 of AZD1222 vaccination. The genes are TRBV28 and TRBJ2-7; 7 bases map to TRBD2. This chain's CDR3 is CASRTASGNSYEQYF. DNA of the CDR3: TGTGCCAGTCGAACGGCTAGCGGAAACTCCTACGAGCAGTACTTC. The full variable domain, completed using reference TRBV28 and TRBJ2-7, is DVKVTQSSRYLVKRTGEKVFLECVQDMDHENMFWYRQDPGLGLRLIYFSYDVKMKEKGDIPEGYSVSREKKERFSLILESASTNQTSMYLCASRTASGNSYEQYFGPGTRLTVT.